Following are 15 T cell receptor beta chains from one sample sequenced in a study of Ad26.COV2.S vaccination and SARS-CoV-2 variants. Sequencing used immunoSEQ multiplex PCR; TCRdb keeps in-frame clones, though not all of them. The sample carries 300,000 to 400,000 clones, around 86% recorded once. Stated treatment: some 19 received Ad26.COV2.S at low or high dose, single or two shots; several received placebo; per-sample allocation not given. Sampling took place 63 days after the first vaccine or placebo injection. The sample consisted of peripheral blood, taken in a trial of Ad26.COV2.S vaccine versus placebo. The receptors stem from a person aged 18 to 59 who received the Ad26.COV2.S COVID-19 vaccine or a placebo.

The genes are TRBV19 and TRBJ1-4; weak D call: TRBD1 (5 bases). Trimming shortened V by 7 bases and J by 8 bases, and 14 bases separated the two germline ends. Germline V CDR1 and CDR2: LNHDA, SQIVND (reference sequence). The CDR3 totals 13 residues. As DNA, the CDR3 is TGTGCCAGTAACGAAGGGGTCGACGAAAAACTGTTTTTT. Residues: CASNEGVDEKLFF.

The CDR3 protein is CASSQEDTRLNTEAFF. The CDR3 coding sequence is TGCGCCAGCAGCCAAGAGGACACCCGATTGAACACTGAAGCTTTCTTT. V is TRBV4-1 and J is TRBJ1-1; D is perhaps TRBD1 (5 bases). In germline, CDR1 is MGHRA, CDR2 YSYEKL. The CDR3 is made up of 16 amino acids. Trimming stripped 0 bases from V and 0 bases from J, with 11 bases between.

This rearrangement joins TRBV5-1 to TRBJ2-1; D might be TRBD2 (5 bases). Trimming took off 4 bases at V and 3 bases at J, with 11 bases between the two ends. The CDR3 extends over 14 amino acids. CDR1 and CDR2 from the germline V gene are SGHRS and YFSETQ. The CDR3 region is CASSEAGDYNEQFF. CDR3 nucleotide sequence: TGCGCCAGCAGCGAGGCGGGTGACTACAATGAGCAGTTCTTC.

V usage is TRBV5-1 and J usage is TRBJ1-5; no clear D. Germline values: CDR1 SGHRS, CDR2 YFSETQ. CDR3 length equals 14 residues. The V gene lost 4 bases and the J gene lost 0 bases, with 8 bases spanning the gap. This CDR3 is CASSEGYSNQPQHF. The CDR3 coding sequence is TGCGCCAGCAGCGAGGGTTATAGCAATCAGCCCCAGCATTTT.

The genes are TRBV4-1 and TRBJ2-7; a weak D match, TRBD1 (5 bases). V was shortened by 4 bases and J by 1 base, with 8 bases between the two germline ends. The germline CDR1 and CDR2 sequences are MGHRA and YSYEKL. The CDR3 covers 13 residues. In DNA form, the CDR3 reads TGCGCCAGCAGCCCCCGACAGTCCTACGAGCAGTACTTC. Protein product: CASSPRQSYEQYF.

This clone was seen a few times. This chain joins TRBV29-1 and TRBJ2-7, with 8 bases that match TRBD1. The CDR3 consists of 13 residues. CDR1 and CDR2 from the germline V gene are SQVTM and ANQGSEA. V lost 7 bases and J lost 2; bases outside the gene matches: 7. As DNA, the CDR3 is TGCAGCGCTACGGGACAGGCCACCTACGAGCAGTACTTC. It yields the protein CSATGQATYEQYF.

As to this clone: Additional DNA sequences in this sample encode the identical CDR3. The V call is TRBV5-1, the J call TRBJ1-5; D gene unclear. CDR3 size: 14 residues. The V gene's germline CDR1 is SGHRS and CDR2 YFSETQ. V lost 4 bases and J lost 0, with 8 bases in between. The CDR3 bases are TGCGCCAGCAGCCCAGGAGATAGCAATCAGCCCCAGCATTTT. Translating it yields CASSPGDSNQPQHF.

The chain combines TRBV5-1 with TRBJ1-2, with TRBD1 as a possible D gene (6 bases). CDR1 is SGHRS, CDR2 YFSETQ, per germline. The CDR3 extends over 16 amino acids. Trimming removed 3 bases from V and 0 bases from J, with 15 bases in between. CDR3 protein: CASSSGPGATNYGYTF. CDR3 nucleotides: TGCGCCAGCAGCTCGGGGCCAGGGGCCACTAACTATGGCTACACCTTC.

The rearrangement uses TRBV9 and TRBJ1-4; possible D gene TRBD1, 6 bases. Between the trimmed V and J ends, which lost 0 bases and 14 bases, there was a span of 17 bases. This CDR3 contains 14 residues. CDR1 SGDLS and CDR2 YYNGEE come from the germline V gene. For the CDR3, the DNA is TGTGCCAGCAGCGTAGATTGGTCGGCAGGGGTGCTGTTTTTT. As protein: CASSVDWSAGVLFF.

The chain combines TRBV5-4 with TRBJ2-7; 7 bases line up with TRBD2. CDR1 and CDR2 from the germline V gene are SGHNT and YYREEE (reference sequence). The CDR3 is 15 amino acids. Trimming at V came to 0 bases and at J to 0 bases, leaving 3 bases not matched to a gene. The CDR3 spells CASSLEASGSYEQYF. In nucleotides, the CDR3 is TGTGCCAGCAGCTTGGAGGCTAGCGGCTCCTACGAGCAGTACTTC.

J is TRBJ1-1 and V is TRBV19, with 8 bases aligning to TRBD1. Per germline, CDR1 LNHDA and CDR2 SQIVND (reference sequence). The CDR3 length is 15 residues. J was trimmed by 7 bases and V by 10 bases; bases with no gene match: 17. The CDR3 region is CATREAGGSWGEAFF. The DNA for the CDR3 is TGTGCCACCCGGGAGGCAGGGGGCTCCTGGGGTGAAGCTTTCTTT.

The CDR3 here is CASSLYGLAGLADTQYF. CDR3 DNA: TGCGCCAGCAGCTTGTACGGGTTAGCGGGACTTGCCGATACGCAGTATTTT. This chain uses TRBV5-1 with TRBJ2-3; 8 bases agree with TRBD2. V was pared by 1 base and J by 6 bases, with 13 bases of the junction left unmatched. CDR1 and CDR2 from the germline V gene are SGHRS and YFSETQ. This CDR3 is 17 amino acids long. The whole variable domain, filled in from reference TRBV5-1 and TRBJ2-3, reads KAGVTQTPRYLIKTRGQQVTLSCSPISGHRSVSWYQQTPGQGLQFLFEYFSETQRNKGNFPGRFSGRQFSNSRSEMNVSTLELGDSALYLCASSLYGLAGLADTQYFGPGTRLTVL.

This rearrangement joins TRBV5-6 to TRBJ2-5; D is perhaps TRBD1 (5 bases). Deletions cut 3 bases from V and 2 bases from J, with 8 bases between. CDR1 and CDR2 from the germline V gene are SGHDT and YYEEEE. This CDR3 is 13 amino acids long. Here the CDR3 DNA reads TGTGCCAGCAGCTCTCAGGGTCAAGAGACCCAGTACTTC. Encoded protein: CASSSQGQETQYF.

CDR3 protein: CASSSGTGGSSYEQYF. The DNA for the CDR3 is TGTGCCAGCAGTTCCGGGACAGGGGGGAGCTCCTACGAGCAGTACTTC. The chain recombines TRBV7-2 with TRBJ2-7; 11 bases map to TRBD1. Trimming removed 6 bases from V and 0 bases from J; junction bases left unmatched: 7. This CDR3 spans 16 amino acids. Germline-derived CDR1 and CDR2 are SGHTA and FQGNSA.

V gene TRBV6-1 combines with J gene TRBJ1-5; 7 bases match TRBD1. Germline CDR1 reads MNHNS; CDR2 reads SASEGT. The CDR3 is made up of 16 amino acids. V was pared by 4 bases and J by 10 bases, with 16 bases of the junction left unmatched. CDR3 residues: CASSVTGVGQARPQHF. Written as DNA, the CDR3 is TGTGCCAGCAGTGTCACAGGGGTTGGGCAGGCACGACCCCAGCATTTT.